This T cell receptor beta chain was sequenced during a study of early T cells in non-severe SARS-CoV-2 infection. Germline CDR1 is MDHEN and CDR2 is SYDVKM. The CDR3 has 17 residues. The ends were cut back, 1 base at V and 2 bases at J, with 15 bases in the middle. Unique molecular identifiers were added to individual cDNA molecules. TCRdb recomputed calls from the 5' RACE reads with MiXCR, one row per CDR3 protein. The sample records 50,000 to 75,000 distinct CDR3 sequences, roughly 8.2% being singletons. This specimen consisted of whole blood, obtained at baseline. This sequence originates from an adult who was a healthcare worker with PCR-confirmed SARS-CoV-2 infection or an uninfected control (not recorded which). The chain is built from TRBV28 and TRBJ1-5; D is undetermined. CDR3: CASSLSPRVRGNQPQHF. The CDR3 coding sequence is TGTGCCAGCAGTTTATCACCCCGGGTTCGGGGCAATCAGCCCCAGCATTTT.